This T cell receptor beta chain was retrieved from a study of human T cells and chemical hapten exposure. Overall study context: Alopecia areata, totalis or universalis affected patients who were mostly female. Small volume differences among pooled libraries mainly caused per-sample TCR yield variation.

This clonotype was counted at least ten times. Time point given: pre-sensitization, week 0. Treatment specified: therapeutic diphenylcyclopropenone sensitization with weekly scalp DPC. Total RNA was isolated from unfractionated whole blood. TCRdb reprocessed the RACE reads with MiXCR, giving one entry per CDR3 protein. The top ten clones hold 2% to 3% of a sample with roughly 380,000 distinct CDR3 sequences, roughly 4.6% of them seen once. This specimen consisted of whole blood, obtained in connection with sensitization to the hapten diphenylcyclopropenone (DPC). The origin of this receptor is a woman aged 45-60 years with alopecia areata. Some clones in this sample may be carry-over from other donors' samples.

The chain's CDR3 is CASSQADRLSTDTQYF. The DNA of the CDR3 is TGCGCCAGCAGCCAGGCGGACCGCCTAAGCACAGATACGCAGTATTTT. V is TRBV4-1 and J is TRBJ2-3; D is undetermined. The CDR3 is 16 amino acids. Trimming took off 3 bases at V and 0 bases at J, with 13 bases between the two ends. Looked up from germline, CDR1 is MGHRA and CDR2 is YSYEKL.